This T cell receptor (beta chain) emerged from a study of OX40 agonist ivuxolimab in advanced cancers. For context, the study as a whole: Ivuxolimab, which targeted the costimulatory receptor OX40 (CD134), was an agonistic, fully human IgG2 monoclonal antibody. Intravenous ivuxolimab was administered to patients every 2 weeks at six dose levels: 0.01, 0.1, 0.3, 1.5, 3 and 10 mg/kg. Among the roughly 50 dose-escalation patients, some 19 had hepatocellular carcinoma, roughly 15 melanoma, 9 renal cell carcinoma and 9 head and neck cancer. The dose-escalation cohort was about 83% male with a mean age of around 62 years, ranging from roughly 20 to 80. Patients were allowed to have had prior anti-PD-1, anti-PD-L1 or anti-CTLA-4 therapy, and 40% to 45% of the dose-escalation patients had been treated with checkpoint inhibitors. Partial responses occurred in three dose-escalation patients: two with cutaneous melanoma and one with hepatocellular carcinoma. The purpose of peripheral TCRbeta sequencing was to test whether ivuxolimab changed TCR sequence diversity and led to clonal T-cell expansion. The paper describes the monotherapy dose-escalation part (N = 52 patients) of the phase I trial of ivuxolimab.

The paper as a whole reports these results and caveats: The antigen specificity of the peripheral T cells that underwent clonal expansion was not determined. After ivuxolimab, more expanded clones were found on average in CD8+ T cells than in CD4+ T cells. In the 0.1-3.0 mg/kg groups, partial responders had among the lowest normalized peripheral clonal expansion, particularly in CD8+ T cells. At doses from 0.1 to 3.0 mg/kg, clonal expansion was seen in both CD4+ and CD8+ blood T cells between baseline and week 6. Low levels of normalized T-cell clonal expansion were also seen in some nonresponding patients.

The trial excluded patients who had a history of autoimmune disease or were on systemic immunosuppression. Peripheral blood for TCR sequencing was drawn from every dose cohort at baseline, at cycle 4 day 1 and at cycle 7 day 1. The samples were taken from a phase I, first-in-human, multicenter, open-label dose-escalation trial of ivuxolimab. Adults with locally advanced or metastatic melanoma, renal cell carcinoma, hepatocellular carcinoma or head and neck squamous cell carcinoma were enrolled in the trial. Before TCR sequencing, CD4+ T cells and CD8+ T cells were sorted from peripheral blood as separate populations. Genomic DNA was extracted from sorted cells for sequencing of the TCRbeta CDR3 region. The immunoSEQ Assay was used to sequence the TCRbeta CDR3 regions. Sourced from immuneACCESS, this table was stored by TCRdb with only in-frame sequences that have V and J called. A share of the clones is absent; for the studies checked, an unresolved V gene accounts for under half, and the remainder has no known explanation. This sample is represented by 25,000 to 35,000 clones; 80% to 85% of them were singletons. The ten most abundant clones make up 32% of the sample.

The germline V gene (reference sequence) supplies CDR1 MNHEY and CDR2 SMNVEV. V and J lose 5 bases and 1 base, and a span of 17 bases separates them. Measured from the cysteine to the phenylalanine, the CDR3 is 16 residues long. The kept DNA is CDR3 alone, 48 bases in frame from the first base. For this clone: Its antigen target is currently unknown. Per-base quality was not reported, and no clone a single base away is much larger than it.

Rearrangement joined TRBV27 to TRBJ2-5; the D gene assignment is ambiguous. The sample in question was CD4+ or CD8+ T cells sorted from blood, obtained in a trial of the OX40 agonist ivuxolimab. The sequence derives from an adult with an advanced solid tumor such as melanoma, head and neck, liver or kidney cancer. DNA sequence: TGTGCCAGCAGTACTTTAACCGGGCTGTTCCAAGAGACCCAGTACTTC. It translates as CASSTLTGLFQETQYF.